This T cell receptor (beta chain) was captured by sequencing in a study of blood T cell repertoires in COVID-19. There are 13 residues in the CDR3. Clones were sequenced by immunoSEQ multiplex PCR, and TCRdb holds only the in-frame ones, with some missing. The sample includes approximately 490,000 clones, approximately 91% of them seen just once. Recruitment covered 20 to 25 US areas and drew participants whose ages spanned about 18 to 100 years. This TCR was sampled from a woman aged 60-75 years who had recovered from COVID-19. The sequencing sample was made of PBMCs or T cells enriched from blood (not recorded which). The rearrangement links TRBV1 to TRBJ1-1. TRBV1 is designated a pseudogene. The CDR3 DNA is TGCACCAGCAGCCAAGATCGTGAGTTTGAAGCTTTCTTT. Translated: CTSSQDREFEAFF.